This entry features one T cell receptor (beta chain) sequence. The second PCR ran about 6 to 12 cycles with a sample-barcoded 5' primer and J-beta primers. Each CDR3 protein gets one entry after TCRdb re-called the 5' RACE reads with MiXCR. The sample contains some 920,000 distinct CDR3 sequences, about 53% of which appear only once. This specimen comes from a study of blood T cells in healthy people across ages. Germline CDR1 and CDR2: MDHEN and SYDVKM. The CDR3 covers 19 residues. J was trimmed by 0 bases and V by 3 bases; bases with no gene match: 16. The receptor comes from a woman aged 55 to 70 in good health. The chain is built from TRBV28 and TRBJ2-7; 8 nucleotides agree with TRBD2. The sample comprised blood. The CDR3 region is CASSFPPNPGGQSSYEQYF. The CDR3 DNA reads as TGTGCCAGCAGTTTCCCACCAAACCCGGGGGGGCAAAGCTCCTACGAGCAGTACTTC. The full variable domain, its missing parts supplied by reference TRBV28 and TRBJ2-7, is DVKVTQSSRYLVKRTGEKVFLECVQDMDHENMFWYRQDPGLGLRLIYFSYDVKMKEKGDIPEGYSVSREKKERFSLILESASTNQTSMYLCASSFPPNPGGQSSYEQYFGPGTRLTVT.